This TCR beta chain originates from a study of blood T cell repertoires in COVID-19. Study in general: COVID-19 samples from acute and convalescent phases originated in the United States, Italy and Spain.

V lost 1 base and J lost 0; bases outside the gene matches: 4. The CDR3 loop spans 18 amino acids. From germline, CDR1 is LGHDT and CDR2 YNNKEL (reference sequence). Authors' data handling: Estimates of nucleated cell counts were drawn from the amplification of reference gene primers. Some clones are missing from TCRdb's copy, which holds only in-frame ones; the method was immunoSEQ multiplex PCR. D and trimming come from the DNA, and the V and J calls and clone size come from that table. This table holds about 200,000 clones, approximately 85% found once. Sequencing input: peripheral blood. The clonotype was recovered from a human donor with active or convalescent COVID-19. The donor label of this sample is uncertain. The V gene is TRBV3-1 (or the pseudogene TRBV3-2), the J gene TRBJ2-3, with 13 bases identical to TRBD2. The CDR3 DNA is TGTGCCAGCAGCCAAGGAGGACTAGCGGGGGATAGCACAGATACGCAGTATTTT. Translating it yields CASSQGGLAGDSTDTQYF.